The 10 T cell receptor beta chains presented below share a single source sample, sequenced in a study of human T cells and chemical hapten exposure. Stated time point: pre-sensitization, week 0. Regarding treatment: therapeutic diphenylcyclopropenone sensitization with weekly scalp DPC. TCRdb reprocessed the RACE reads with MiXCR, giving one entry per CDR3 protein. The table lists around 180,000 distinct CDR3 sequences, around 30% of them singletons. The sample consisted of whole blood, taken in connection with sensitization to the hapten diphenylcyclopropenone (DPC). The receptors shown here come from a woman aged 25 to 39 with alopecia areata. Some clones in this sample may be carry-over from other donors' samples.

This clonotype was found a few times. The chain couples TRBV11-2 to TRBJ2-5; 13 bases match TRBD2. CDR1 SGHAT and CDR2 FQNNGV come from the germline V gene. V was clipped by 6 bases and J by 1 base; unmatched bases: 5. The CDR3 sequence is 16 residues long. This chain's CDR3 is CASSRRTSGGQETQYF. In DNA form, the CDR3 reads TGTGCCAGCAGTCGTCGGACTAGCGGGGGCCAAGAGACCCAGTACTTC.

This clonotype was recorded once. This chain connects TRBV4-2 to TRBJ2-7; 10 bases line up with TRBD1. CDR3 length: 14 residues. After removal of 2 bases from V and 6 bases from J, the junction contained 4 bases not matched to a gene. Per germline, CDR1 LGHNA and CDR2 YNFKEQ. The CDR3 sequence is CASSQTGTGVEQYF. Here the CDR3 DNA reads TGTGCCAGCAGCCAAACCGGGACAGGGGTCGAGCAGTACTTC.

The J gene is TRBJ1-1, the V gene TRBV7-9; D not resolved. The CDR3 length is 12 residues. The germline V and J ends were trimmed by 3 bases and 7 bases, with 9 bases remaining between them. Germline CDR1 reads SEHNR; CDR2 reads FQNEAQ (reference sequence). CDR3 sequence (DNA): TGTGCCAGCAGCTTCCCTGATGGTGAAGCTTTCTTT. Translated, it gives CASSFPDGEAFF.

This chain links TRBV28 with TRBJ1-2; tentative D call: TRBD1 (6 bases). The CDR3 has 16 residues. Germline CDR1 reads MDHEN; CDR2 reads SYDVKM. Trimming took off 8 bases at V and 4 bases at J, with 23 bases between the two ends. The CDR3 spells CASSGAAGATVYGYTF. In nucleotides, the CDR3 is TGTGCCAGCTCAGGAGCCGCAGGGGCCACCGTCTATGGCTACACCTTC.

In this sample, this clonotype turned up a few times. J is TRBJ1-2 and V is TRBV14, with 8 bases lining up with TRBD1. The CDR3 totals 17 residues. Germline V gene lookup returns CDR1 SGHDN and CDR2 FVKESK. With 0 bases clipped from V and 5 bases from J, the junction kept 11 bases outside the gene matches. The CDR3 spells CASSQDTLWQGAYGYTF. In nucleotides, the CDR3 is TGTGCCAGCAGCCAAGATACCCTGTGGCAGGGGGCATATGGCTACACCTTC.

The rearrangement joins TRBV4-2 to TRBJ2-7, with D perhaps matching TRBD2 (6 bases). The CDR3 loop spans 14 amino acids. Trimming stripped 4 bases from V and 0 bases from J, with 10 bases between. CDR1 and CDR2 (germline): LGHNA, YNFKEQ. For the CDR3, the DNA is TGTGCCAGCAGCCCAGATAGCGGCTCCTACGAGCAGTACTTC. This translates into CASSPDSGSYEQYF.

This clonotype has just a few counts. The J gene is TRBJ2-1, the V gene TRBV29-1, with D perhaps matching TRBD1 (5 bases). Trimming cost V 7 bases and J 6 bases, with 10 bases left between them. Germline lookup yields CDR1 SQVTM and CDR2 ANQGSEA. This CDR3 is 11 amino acids long. As DNA, the CDR3 is TGCAGCGCAGACAGACGCAATGAGCAGTTCTTC. Residues: CSADRRNEQFF.

CDR3 loop: CSVEDFTGGVGYTF. The CDR3 DNA is TGCAGCGTTGAAGACTTCACAGGGGGGGTTGGCTACACCTTC. J is TRBJ1-2 and V is TRBV29-1; TRBD1 matches at 8 bases. CDR3 length equals 14 residues. The junction had 7 bases not matched to a gene; V was cut back by 0 bases and J by 7 bases. CDR1 is SQVTM, CDR2 ANQGSEA, per germline.

This rearrangement joins TRBV2 to TRBJ1-1; D remains unclear. Deletions cut 4 bases from V and 1 base from J, with 10 bases between. The germline gives CDR1 SNHLY, CDR2 FYNNEI. This CDR3 region has 14 residues. CDR3 amino acids: CASSVINKNTEAFF. DNA for the CDR3: TGTGCCAGCAGTGTGATCAACAAGAACACTGAAGCTTTCTTT.

The chain links TRBV20-1 to TRBJ1-6; 11 nucleotides agree with TRBD1. Unmatched junction bases numbered 16, after V lost 6 bases and J lost 6 bases. The CDR3 sequence is 18 residues long. The V gene's germline CDR1 is DFQATT and CDR2 SNEGSKA (reference sequence). The CDR3 reads CSARSGTGGLLGNSPLHF. The CDR3 region has the DNA TGCAGTGCAAGAAGTGGGACAGGGGGTCTCTTGGGTAATTCACCCCTCCACTTT.